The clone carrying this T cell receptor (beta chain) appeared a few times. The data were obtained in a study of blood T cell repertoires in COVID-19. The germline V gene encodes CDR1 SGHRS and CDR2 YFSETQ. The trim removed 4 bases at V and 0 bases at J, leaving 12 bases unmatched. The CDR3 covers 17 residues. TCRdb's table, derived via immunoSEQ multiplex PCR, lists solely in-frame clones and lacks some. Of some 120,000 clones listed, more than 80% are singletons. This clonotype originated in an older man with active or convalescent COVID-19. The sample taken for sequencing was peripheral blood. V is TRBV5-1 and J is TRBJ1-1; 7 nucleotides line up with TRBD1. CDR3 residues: CASSGGTVSVVNTEAFF. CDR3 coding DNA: TGCGCCAGCAGCGGCGGGACAGTCTCAGTGGTGAACACTGAAGCTTTCTTT.